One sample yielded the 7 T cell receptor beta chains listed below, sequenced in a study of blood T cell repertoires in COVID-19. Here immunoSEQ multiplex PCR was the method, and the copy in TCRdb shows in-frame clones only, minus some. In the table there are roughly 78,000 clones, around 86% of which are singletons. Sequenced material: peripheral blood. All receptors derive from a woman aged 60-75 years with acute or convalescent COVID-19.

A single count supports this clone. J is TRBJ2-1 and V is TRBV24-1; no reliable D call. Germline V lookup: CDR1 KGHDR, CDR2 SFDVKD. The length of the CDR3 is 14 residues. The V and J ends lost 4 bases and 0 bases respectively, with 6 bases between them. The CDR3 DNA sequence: TGTGCCACCAGTGAAAGGAGCTCCTACAATGAGCAGTTCTTC. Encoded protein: CATSERSSYNEQFF.

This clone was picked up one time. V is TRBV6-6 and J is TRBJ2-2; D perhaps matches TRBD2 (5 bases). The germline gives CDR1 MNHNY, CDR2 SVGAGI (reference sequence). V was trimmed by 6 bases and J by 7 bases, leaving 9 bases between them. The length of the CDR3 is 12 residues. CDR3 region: CASSTAGGELFF. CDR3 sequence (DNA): TGTGCCAGCAGCACGGCGGGCGGGGAGCTGTTTTTT.

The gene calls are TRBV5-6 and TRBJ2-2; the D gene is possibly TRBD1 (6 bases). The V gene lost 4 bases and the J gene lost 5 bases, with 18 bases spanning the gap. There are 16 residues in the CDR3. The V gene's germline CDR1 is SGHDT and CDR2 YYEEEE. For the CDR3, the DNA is TGTGCCAGCAGCACATTAATGCAGGGGCTAACCGGGGAGCTGTTTTTT. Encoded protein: CASSTLMQGLTGELFF.

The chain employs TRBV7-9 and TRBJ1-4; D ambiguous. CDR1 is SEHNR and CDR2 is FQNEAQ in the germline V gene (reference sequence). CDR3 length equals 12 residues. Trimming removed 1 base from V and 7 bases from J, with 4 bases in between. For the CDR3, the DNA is TGTGCCAGCAGCTTAGAGCTTGAAAAACTGTTTTTT. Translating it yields CASSLELEKLFF. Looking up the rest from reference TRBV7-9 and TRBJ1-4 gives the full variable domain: DTGVSQNPRHKITKRGQNVTFRCDPISEHNRLYWYRQTLGQGPEFLTYFQNEAQLEKSRLLSDRFSAERPKGSFSTLEIQRTEQGDSAMYLCASSLELEKLFFGSGTQLSVL.

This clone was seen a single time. CDR3 residues: CASKGRANTEAFF. The CDR3 nucleotides are TGTGCCAGCAAGGGCAGGGCTAACACTGAAGCTTTCTTT. The V and J genes are TRBV2 and TRBJ1-1; the D gene is possibly TRBD1 (5 bases). With 7 bases removed from V and 2 bases from J, the gap between germline ends came to 11 bases. There are 13 residues in the CDR3. Per germline, CDR1 SNHLY and CDR2 FYNNEI.

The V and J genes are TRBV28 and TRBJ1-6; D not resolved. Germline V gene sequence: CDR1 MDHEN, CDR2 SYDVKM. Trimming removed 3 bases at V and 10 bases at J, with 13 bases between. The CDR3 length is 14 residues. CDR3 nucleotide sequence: TGTGCCAGCAGTTTGAATGCCGGGGTGTCACCCCTCCACTTT. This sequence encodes CASSLNAGVSPLHF. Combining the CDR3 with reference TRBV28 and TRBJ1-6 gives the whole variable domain DVKVTQSSRYLVKRTGEKVFLECVQDMDHENMFWYRQDPGLGLRLIYFSYDVKMKEKGDIPEGYSVSREKKERFSLILESASTNQTSMYLCASSLNAGVSPLHFGNGTRLTVT.

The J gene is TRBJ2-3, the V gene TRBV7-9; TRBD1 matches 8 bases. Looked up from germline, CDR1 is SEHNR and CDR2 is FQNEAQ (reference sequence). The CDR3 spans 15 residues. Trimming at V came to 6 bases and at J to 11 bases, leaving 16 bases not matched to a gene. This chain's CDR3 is CASRPGLQGAPRQYF. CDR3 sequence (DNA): TGTGCCAGCAGACCGGGGCTGCAGGGGGCTCCGAGGCAGTATTTT.